This T cell receptor beta chain stems from a study of blood T cell repertoires in COVID-19. Using immunoSEQ multiplex PCR, the repertoire was profiled, and TCRdb retains in-frame clones only, with some absent. The table records about 190,000 clones, roughly 90% of them present only once. Germline V gives CDR1 SGHNT, CDR2 YYREEE (reference sequence). V was pared by 0 bases and J by 2 bases, with 4 bases between. The CDR3 covers 13 residues. This TCR derives from a man in his fifties or sixties with acute or convalescent COVID-19. Material for sequencing was peripheral blood. This rearrangement joins TRBV5-4 to TRBJ2-3, with no clear D. The CDR3 is CASSLASTDTQYF. CDR3 DNA: TGTGCCAGCAGCTTGGCTTCCACAGATACGCAGTATTTT.